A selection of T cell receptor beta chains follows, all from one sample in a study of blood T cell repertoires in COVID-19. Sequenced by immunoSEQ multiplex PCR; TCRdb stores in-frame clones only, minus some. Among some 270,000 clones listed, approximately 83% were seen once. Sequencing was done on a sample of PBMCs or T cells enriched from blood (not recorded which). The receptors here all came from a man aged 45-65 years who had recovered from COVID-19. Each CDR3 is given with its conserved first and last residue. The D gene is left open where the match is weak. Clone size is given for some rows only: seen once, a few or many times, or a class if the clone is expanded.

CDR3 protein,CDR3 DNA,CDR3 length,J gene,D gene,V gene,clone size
CASSLGQRNSPLHF,TGCGCCAGCAGCTTAGGACAGAGAAATTCACCCCTCCACTTT,14,TRBJ1-6,-,TRBV5-1,few
CASSPLLRENTEAFF,TGTGCCAGCTCACCGCTTCTGCGGGAGAACACTGAAGCTTTCTTT,15,TRBJ1-1,-,TRBV18,-
CASLQGANYGYTF,TGTGCCAGCCTACAGGGGGCCAACTATGGCTACACCTTC,13,TRBJ1-2,TRBD1,TRBV10-3,-
CASSPSGNTEAFF,TGTGCCAGCTCACCATCAGGGAACACTGAAGCTTTCTTT,13,TRBJ1-1,-,TRBV18,-
CASSLSSYEQYF,TGTGCCAGCAGCCTCAGCTCCTACGAGCAGTACTTC,12,TRBJ2-7,-,TRBV7-2,many
CASSLAPGPGRGNEQFF,TGCGCCAGCAGCTTGGCCCCAGGTCCTGGTCGAGGGAATGAGCAGTTCTTC,17,TRBJ2-1,-,TRBV5-1,-
CASSLFLPGTGRYEQYF,TGCGCCAGCAGCCTTTTCCTCCCTGGGACAGGTCGCTACGAGCAGTACTTC,17,TRBJ2-7,TRBD1,TRBV4-1,few
CASGLGGPGELFF,TGTGCTAGTGGTTTGGGGGGGCCCGGGGAGCTGTTTTTT,13,TRBJ2-2,-,TRBV12-5,-
CASSSGTISYNEQFF,TGTGCCAGCAGCTCCGGGACTATCTCATACAATGAGCAGTTCTTC,15,TRBJ2-1,TRBD2,TRBV3-1/TRBV3-2,few
CASSAHGNFNEKLFF,TGTGCCAGCAGCGCACACGGGAATTTTAATGAAAAACTGTTTTTT,15,TRBJ1-4,-,TRBV7-2,few
CASSPPGWYQETQYF,TGTGCCAGCAGCCCACCGGGGTGGTACCAAGAGACCCAGTACTTC,15,TRBJ2-5,-,TRBV11-2,once
CASSIGLVPGNTIYF,TGTGCCAGTAGTATTGGCCTGGTGCCTGGAAACACCATATATTTT,15,TRBJ1-3,-,TRBV19,-
CAWSAPVGGLGNTIYF,TGTGCCTGGAGTGCCCCCGTAGGGGGCCTTGGAAACACCATATATTTT,16,TRBJ1-3,TRBD1,TRBV30,-
CASSQSGTGETYEQYF,TGCGCCAGCAGCCAATCAGGGACGGGGGAGACCTACGAGCAGTACTTC,16,TRBJ2-7,-,TRBV4-3,-
CASSLVLASDTQYF,TGTGCCAGCAGCTTAGTACTAGCCTCAGATACGCAGTATTTT,14,TRBJ2-3,-,TRBV7-2,-
CASSETSGSTGELFF,TGCGCCAGCAGTGAGACTAGCGGGTCCACCGGGGAGCTGTTTTTT,15,TRBJ2-2,TRBD2,TRBV10-2,-
CASSPDRGLEAFF,TGCGCCAGCAGCCCGGACAGGGGGCTTGAAGCTTTCTTT,13,TRBJ1-1,TRBD1,TRBV4-1,-
CATSRVLPGRSNQPQHF,TGTGCCACCAGCAGAGTGTTGCCAGGCCGGAGCAATCAGCCCCAGCATTTT,17,TRBJ1-5,-,TRBV15,once
CASSLGGPGYGYTF,TGTGCCAGCAGCTTAGGGGGCCCGGGTTATGGCTACACCTTC,14,TRBJ1-2,-,TRBV7-2,few
CASSQGTGGTSYEQYF,TGCGCCAGCAGCCAAGGGACGGGAGGGACTTCCTACGAGCAGTACTTC,16,TRBJ2-7,TRBD2,TRBV4-3,-
CASSYGSSVGEKLFF,TGTGCCAGCAGTTATGGGTCAAGCGTTGGTGAAAAACTGTTTTTT,15,TRBJ1-4,-,TRBV6-5,-
CASSLAGGRATEAFF,TGTGCCAGCAGCTTAGCGGGGGGAAGAGCCACTGAAGCTTTCTTT,15,TRBJ1-1,-,TRBV7-2,-
CASKQVSTDTQYF,TGTGCCAGCAAACAGGTTAGCACAGATACGCAGTATTTT,13,TRBJ2-3,-,TRBV5-4,-
CAVMGGLASTGELFF,TGTGCCGTGATGGGAGGACTAGCGTCCACCGGGGAGCTGTTTTTT,15,TRBJ2-2,TRBD2,TRBV10-3,-
CASSIPGHKKYSNQPQHF,TGTGCCAGCAGTATCCCGGGACACAAAAAGTATAGCAATCAGCCCCAGCATTTT,18,TRBJ1-5,-,TRBV28,-
CSVGGVGFAFF,TGCAGCGTGGGGGGGGTAGGGTTTGCTTTCTTT,11,TRBJ1-1,-,TRBV29-1,-
CASSEMSTAVYGYTF,TGTGCCAGCAGTGAAATGAGCACAGCGGTGTATGGCTACACCTTC,15,TRBJ1-2,-,TRBV25-1,-
CASLEPNTEAFF,TGTGCCAGCCTAGAGCCGAACACTGAAGCTTTCTTT,12,TRBJ1-1,-,TRBV6-5,-